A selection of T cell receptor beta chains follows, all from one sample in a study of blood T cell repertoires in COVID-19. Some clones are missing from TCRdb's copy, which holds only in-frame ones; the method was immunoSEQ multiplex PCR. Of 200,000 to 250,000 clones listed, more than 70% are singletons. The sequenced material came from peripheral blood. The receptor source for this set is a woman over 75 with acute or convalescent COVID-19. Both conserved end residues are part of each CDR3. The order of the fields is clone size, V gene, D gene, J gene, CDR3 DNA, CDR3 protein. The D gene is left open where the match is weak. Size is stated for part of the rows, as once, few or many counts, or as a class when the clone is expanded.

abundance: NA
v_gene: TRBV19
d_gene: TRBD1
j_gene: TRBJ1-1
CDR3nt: TGTGCCAGTAGCGTGGGACAGGGGTGGTCTGAAGCTTTCTTT
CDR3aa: CASSVGQGWSEAFF

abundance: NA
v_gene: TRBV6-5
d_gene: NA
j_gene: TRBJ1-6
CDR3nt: TGTGCCAGCAGTTACGGGCCGCCCCTAAATTCACCCCTCCACTTT
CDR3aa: CASSYGPPLNSPLHF

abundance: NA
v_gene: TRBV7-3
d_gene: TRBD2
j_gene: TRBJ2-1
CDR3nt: TGTGCCAGCAGCTTGGGCGCGGGGGGCCCAAATGAGCAGTTCTTC
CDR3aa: CASSLGAGGPNEQFF

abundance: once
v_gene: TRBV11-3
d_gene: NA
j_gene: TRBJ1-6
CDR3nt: TGTGCCAGCAGCAGGGAGATAGATTCACCCCTCCACTTT
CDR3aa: CASSREIDSPLHF

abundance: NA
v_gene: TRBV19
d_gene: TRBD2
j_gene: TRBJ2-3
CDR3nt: TGTGCCAGTAGTACGACTAGCGGGGGGGCAGCAGATACGCAGTATTTT
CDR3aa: CASSTTSGGAADTQYF

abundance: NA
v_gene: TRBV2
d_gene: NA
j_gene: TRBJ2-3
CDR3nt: TGTGCCAGCAGTGAAGGGGGGGGCCCAGATACGCAGTATTTT
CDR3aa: CASSEGGGPDTQYF

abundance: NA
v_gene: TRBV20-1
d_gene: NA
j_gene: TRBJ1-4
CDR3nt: TGCAGTGCTAGTTTTTCTTGGTGGGGGCGACGGGAAAAACTGTTTTTT
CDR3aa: CSASFSWWGRREKLFF

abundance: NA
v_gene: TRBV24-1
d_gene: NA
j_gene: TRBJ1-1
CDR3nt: TGTGCCACCAGTGATTTCGGGGGTGCAGCTTTCTTT
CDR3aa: CATSDFGGAAFF

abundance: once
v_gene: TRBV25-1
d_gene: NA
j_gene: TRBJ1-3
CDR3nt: TGTGCCAGCAGTGAATTGAGCTCTGGAAACACCATATATTTT
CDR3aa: CASSELSSGNTIYF

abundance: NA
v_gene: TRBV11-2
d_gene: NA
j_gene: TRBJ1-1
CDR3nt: TGTGCCAGCAGCTTAGTGGCAGTATCTAACACTGAAGCTTTCTTT
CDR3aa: CASSLVAVSNTEAFF

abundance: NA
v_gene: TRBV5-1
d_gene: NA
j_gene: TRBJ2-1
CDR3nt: TGCGCCAGCAGTTCTTCAGGCGGGATCACGAGTAGGAATGAGCAGTTCTTC
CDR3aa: CASSSSGGITSRNEQFF

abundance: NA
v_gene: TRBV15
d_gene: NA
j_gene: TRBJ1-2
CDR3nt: TGTGCCACCAGCAGAGATATACAGGAAGTTGCCGGCTACACCTTC
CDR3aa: CATSRDIQEVAGYTF

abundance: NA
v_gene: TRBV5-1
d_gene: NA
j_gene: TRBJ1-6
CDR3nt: TGCGCCAGCAGCTTGAGCAACTCCTATAATTCACCCCTCCACTTT
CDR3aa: CASSLSNSYNSPLHF

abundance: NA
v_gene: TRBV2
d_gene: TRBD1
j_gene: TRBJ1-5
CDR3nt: TGTGCCAGCAGTTCGGACAGGGGAGAGCATTTT
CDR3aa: CASSSDRGEHF

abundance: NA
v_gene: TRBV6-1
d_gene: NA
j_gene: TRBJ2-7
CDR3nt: TGTGCCAGCAGTGAAATGGATACAGGGTCCTACGAGCAGTACTTC
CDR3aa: CASSEMDTGSYEQYF

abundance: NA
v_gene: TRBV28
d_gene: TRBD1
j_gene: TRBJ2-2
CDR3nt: TGTGCCAGCAACGACGGACAGGGGGTAACCGGGGAGCTGTTTTTT
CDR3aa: CASNDGQGVTGELFF

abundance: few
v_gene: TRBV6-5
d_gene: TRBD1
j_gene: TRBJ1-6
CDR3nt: TGTGCCAGCAGGGCCGGGACAGGGAATTCACCCCTCCACTTT
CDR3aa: CASRAGTGNSPLHF

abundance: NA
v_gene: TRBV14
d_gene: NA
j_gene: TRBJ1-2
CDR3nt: TGTGCCAGCAGCCTGAGCGGGATCTATGGCTACACCTTC
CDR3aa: CASSLSGIYGYTF

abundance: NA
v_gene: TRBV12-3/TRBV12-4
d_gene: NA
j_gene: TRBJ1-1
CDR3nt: TGTGCCAGCAGTCCAATTTTCACTGAAGCTTTCTTT
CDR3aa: CASSPIFTEAFF

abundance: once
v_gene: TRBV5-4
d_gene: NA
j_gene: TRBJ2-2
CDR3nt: TGTGCCAGCAGCTTGGCTGGCGGGGCGAACACCGGGGAGCTGTTTTTT
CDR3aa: CASSLAGGANTGELFF

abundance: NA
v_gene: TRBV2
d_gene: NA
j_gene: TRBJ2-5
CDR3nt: TGTGCCAGCAGTCCTACTCCGACAGGGAGGTTGGAGACCCAGTACTTC
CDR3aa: CASSPTPTGRLETQYF

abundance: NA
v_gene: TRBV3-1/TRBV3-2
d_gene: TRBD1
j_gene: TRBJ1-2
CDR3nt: TGTGCCAGCAGCCAGTCCGGCCCCGGGACAGGAGTCTATGGCTACACCTTC
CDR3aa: CASSQSGPGTGVYGYTF

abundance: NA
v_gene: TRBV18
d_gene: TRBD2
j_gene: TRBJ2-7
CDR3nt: TGTGCCAGCTCACCACGGACTAGCGGACTATACGAGCAGTACTTC
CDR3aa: CASSPRTSGLYEQYF

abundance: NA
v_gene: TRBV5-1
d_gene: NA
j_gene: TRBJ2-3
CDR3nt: TGCGCCAGCAGCTTGTTGACGGGGGATACAGATACGCAGTATTTT
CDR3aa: CASSLLTGDTDTQYF

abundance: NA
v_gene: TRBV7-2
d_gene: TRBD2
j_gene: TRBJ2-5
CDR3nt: TGTGCCAGCAGCTTCCAGCGGGGGAGGCAAGAGACCCAGTACTTC
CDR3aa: CASSFQRGRQETQYF

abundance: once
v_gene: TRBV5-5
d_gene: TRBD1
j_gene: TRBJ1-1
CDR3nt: TGTGCCAGCAGCTTGACAGGGGGACGGAACACTGAAGCTTTCTTT
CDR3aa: CASSLTGGRNTEAFF